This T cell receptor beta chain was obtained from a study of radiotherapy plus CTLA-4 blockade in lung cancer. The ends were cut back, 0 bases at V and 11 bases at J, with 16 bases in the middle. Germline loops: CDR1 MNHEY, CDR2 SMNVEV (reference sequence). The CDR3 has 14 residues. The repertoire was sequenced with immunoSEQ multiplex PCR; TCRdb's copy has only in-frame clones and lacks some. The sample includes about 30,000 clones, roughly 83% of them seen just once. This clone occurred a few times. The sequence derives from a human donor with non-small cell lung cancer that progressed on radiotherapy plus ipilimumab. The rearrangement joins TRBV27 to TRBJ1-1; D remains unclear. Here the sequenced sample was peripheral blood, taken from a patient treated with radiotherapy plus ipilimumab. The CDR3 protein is CASSLSSRAIGAFF. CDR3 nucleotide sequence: TGTGCCAGCAGTTTATCGTCCCGGGCAATCGGGGCTTTCTTT.